The rows below give T cell receptor beta chains drawn from one sample of a study of siplizumab effects on memory and regulatory T cells. Clones were read by immunoSEQ multiplex PCR, and TCRdb kept only the in-frame ones, dropping some. The data contain around 95,000 clones, about 94% of them singletons. Source material: non-Treg CD4+ T cells sorted from blood. These receptors originate from a human donor in good health. Each CDR3 is given with its conserved first and last residue. The D gene is left open where the match is weak. Clone size is stated in some rows and not others, as once, few, many or a class when expanded.

d_gene	abundance	v_gene	j_gene	CDR3aa	CDR3nt
TRBD2	.	TRBV29-1	TRBJ2-7	CSVRSGGYEQYF	TGCAGCGTTCGATCGGGGGGCTACGAGCAGTACTTC
TRBD1	.	TRBV10-3	TRBJ1-3	CAISEHQGARGNTIYF	TGTGCCATCAGTGAACACCAGGGGGCGAGGGGAAACACCATATATTTT
.	.	TRBV11-2	TRBJ2-2	CASSFGGKNTGELFF	TGTGCCAGCAGCTTCGGGGGCAAGAACACCGGGGAGCTGTTTTTT
.	.	TRBV7-6	TRBJ2-7	CASSRQRSDEQYF	TGTGCCAGCAGCCGACAACGATCGGACGAGCAGTACTTC
.	.	TRBV4-1	TRBJ2-1	CASSHEGGKYYNEQFF	TGCGCCAGCAGCCACGAAGGGGGAAAGTACTACAATGAGCAGTTCTTC
.	.	TRBV7-3	TRBJ1-1	CASSPMGVTEAFF	TGTGCCAGCAGCCCCATGGGGGTGACTGAAGCTTTCTTT
TRBD2	few	TRBV7-9	TRBJ2-7	CASSPLGSGRGEQYF	TGTGCCAGCAGCCCTTTAGGTAGCGGGAGGGGCGAGCAGTACTTC
.	.	TRBV12-5	TRBJ2-3	CASGLSTDTQYF	TGTGCTAGTGGCCTTAGCACAGATACGCAGTATTTT
.	.	TRBV6-5	TRBJ1-5	CASSQIPDQPQHF	TGTGCCAGCAGTCAGATCCCCGATCAGCCCCAGCATTTT
TRBD2	once	TRBV18	TRBJ2-2	CASSPTFSGDPTATGELFF	TGTGCCAGCTCACCCACGTTTAGCGGGGACCCAACGGCCACCGGGGAGCTGTTTTTT
TRBD2	.	TRBV2	TRBJ2-7	CASTPLQREGREQYF	TGTGCCAGCACTCCCTTACAGCGGGAGGGCCGCGAGCAGTACTTC
TRBD2	.	TRBV6-8	TRBJ2-3	CASSPRGSGRYTDTQYF	TGTGCCAGCAGCCCGCGGGGTAGCGGGAGGTACACAGATACGCAGTATTTT
.	.	TRBV2	TRBJ1-2	CASSIGPTDAYGYTF	TGTGCCAGCAGTATCGGACCGACAGACGCCTATGGCTACACCTTC
TRBD1	.	TRBV29-1	TRBJ2-2	CSGRQGSANTGELFF	TGCAGCGGTAGACAGGGGTCCGCGAACACCGGGGAGCTGTTTTTT
TRBD2	.	TRBV7-6	TRBJ2-3	CASSFGLAALTDTQYF	TGTGCCAGCAGCTTTGGACTAGCGGCCCTCACAGATACGCAGTATTTT
.	.	TRBV2	TRBJ2-7	CARRAGSSYEQYF	TGTGCCCGGCGTGCGGGGAGCTCCTACGAGCAGTACTTC
TRBD2	.	TRBV10-3	TRBJ2-3	CAISESNSGRVDTQYF	TGTGCCATCAGTGAGTCGAATAGCGGGAGGGTCGATACGCAGTATTTT
TRBD2	.	TRBV19	TRBJ2-1	CATRTGSGRAFYNEQFF	TGTGCCACTCGAACGGGGAGCGGGAGGGCCTTCTACAATGAGCAGTTCTTC
TRBD2	.	TRBV4-2	TRBJ2-2	CASSQAGTSGNSGELFF	TGTGCCAGCAGCCAAGCGGGGACTAGCGGGAATAGCGGGGAGCTGTTTTTT
TRBD2	few	TRBV7-2	TRBJ2-1	CASSLAGRAYNEQFF	TGTGCCAGCAGCTTAGCGGGGAGGGCTTACAATGAGCAGTTCTTC
.	.	TRBV7-9	TRBJ1-2	CASSYPNYGYTF	TGTGCCAGCAGCTACCCTAACTATGGCTACACCTTC
.	.	TRBV19	TRBJ2-7	CASTKTTGSGEQYF	TGTGCCAGTACCAAGACTACAGGGTCCGGCGAGCAGTACTTC
TRBD2	once	TRBV27	TRBJ2-3	CASTSIAGGSTDTQYF	TGTGCCAGCACCTCCATAGCGGGAGGTAGCACAGATACGCAGTATTTT
.	.	TRBV7-2	TRBJ1-5	CASRPGNRNQPQHF	TGTGCCAGCAGGCCAGGGAATCGCAATCAGCCCCAGCATTTT
.	.	TRBV18	TRBJ2-3	CASSPPGTPSDTQYF	TGTGCCAGCTCACCACCGGGAACCCCCTCCGATACGCAGTATTTT
.	.	TRBV10-1	TRBJ1-1	CASSVLGTGLNTEAFF	TGCGCCAGCAGCGTCCTCGGAACAGGTTTGAACACTGAAGCTTTCTTT
.	.	TRBV20-1	TRBJ2-1	CSARRGFEQFF	TGCAGTGCTAGACGTGGGTTTGAGCAGTTCTTC